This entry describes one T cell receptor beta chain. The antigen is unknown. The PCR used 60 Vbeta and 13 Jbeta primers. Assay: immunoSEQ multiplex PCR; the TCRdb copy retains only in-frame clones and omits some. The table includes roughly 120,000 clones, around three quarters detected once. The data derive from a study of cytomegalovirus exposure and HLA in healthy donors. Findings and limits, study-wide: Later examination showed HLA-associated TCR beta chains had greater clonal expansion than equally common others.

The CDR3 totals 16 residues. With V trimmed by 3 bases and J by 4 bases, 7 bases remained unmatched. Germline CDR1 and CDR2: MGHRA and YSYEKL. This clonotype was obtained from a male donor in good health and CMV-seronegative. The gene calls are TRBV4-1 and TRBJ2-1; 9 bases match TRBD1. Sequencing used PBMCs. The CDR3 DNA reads TGCGCCAGCAGCCAGGCCGGGACAGGGCTTTACAATGAGCAGTTCTTC. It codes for CASSQAGTGLYNEQFF.